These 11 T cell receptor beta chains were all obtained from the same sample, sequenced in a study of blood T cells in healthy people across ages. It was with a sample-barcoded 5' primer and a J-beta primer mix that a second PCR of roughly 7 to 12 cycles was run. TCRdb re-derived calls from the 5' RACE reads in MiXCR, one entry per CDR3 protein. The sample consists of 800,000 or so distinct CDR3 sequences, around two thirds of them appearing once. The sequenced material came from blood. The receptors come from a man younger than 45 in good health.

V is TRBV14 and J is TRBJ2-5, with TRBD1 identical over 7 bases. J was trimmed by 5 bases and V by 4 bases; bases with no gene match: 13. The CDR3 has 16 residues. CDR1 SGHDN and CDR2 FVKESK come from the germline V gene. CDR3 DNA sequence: TGTGCCAGCAGCCGGCTTGGACAGGAAGTAACGGAGACCCAGTACTTC. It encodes CASSRLGQEVTETQYF.

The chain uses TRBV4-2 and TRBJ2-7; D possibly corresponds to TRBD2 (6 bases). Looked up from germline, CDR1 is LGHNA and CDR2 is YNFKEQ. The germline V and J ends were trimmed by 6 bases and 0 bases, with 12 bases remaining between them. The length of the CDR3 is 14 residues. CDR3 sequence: CASSMEGSSYEQYF. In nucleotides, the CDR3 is TGTGCCAGCAGTATGGAGGGGAGCTCCTACGAGCAGTACTTC.

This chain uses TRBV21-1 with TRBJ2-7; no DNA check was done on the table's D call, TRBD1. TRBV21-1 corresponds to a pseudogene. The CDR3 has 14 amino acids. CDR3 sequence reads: CASSKAGQGYEQYF. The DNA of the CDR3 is TGTGCCAGCAGCAAAGCGGGACAGGGCTACGAGCAGTACTTC.

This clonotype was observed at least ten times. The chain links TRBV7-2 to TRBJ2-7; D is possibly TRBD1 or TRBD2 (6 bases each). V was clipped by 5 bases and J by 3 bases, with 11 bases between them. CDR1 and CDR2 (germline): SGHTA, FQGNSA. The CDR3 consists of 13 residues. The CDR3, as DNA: TGTGCCAGCAGCGTGGGGGGCCTCTACGAGCAGTACTTC. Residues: CASSVGGLYEQYF.

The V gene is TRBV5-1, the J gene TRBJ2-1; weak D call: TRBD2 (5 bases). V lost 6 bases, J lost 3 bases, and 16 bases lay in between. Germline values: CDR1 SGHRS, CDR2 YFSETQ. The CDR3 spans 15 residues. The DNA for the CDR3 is TGCGCCAGCACATCCGATGCCGGGGACTACAATGAGCAGTTCTTC. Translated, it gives CASTSDAGDYNEQFF.

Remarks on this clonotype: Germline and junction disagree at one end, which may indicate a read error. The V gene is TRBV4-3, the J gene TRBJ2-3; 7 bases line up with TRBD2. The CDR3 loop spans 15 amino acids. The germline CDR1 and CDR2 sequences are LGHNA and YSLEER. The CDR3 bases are TGCGCCAGCAGTCAAGGGAGGGGACCCACAGATACGCAGTATTTT. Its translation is CASSQGRGPTDTQYF.

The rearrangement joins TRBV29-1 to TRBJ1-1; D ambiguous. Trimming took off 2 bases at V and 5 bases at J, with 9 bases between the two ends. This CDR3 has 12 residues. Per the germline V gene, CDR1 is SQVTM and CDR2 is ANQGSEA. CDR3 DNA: TGCAGCGTTGAACTTGGCCGGACTGAAGCTTTCTTT. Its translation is CSVELGRTEAFF.

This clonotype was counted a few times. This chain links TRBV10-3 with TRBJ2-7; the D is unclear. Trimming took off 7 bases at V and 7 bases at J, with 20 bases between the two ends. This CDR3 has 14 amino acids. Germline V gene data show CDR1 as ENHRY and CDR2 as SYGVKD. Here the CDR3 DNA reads TGTGCCATCAAGCAGGATTTCCCCCCGAATGAGCAGTACTTC. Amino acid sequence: CAIKQDFPPNEQYF.

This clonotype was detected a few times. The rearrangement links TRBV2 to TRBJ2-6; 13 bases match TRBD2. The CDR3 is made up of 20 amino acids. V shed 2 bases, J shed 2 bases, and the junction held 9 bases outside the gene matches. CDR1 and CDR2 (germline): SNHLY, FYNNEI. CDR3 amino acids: CASSELPGLAGTTGANVLTF. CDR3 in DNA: TGTGCCAGCAGTGAACTCCCGGGACTAGCGGGGACCACTGGGGCCAACGTCCTGACTTTC.

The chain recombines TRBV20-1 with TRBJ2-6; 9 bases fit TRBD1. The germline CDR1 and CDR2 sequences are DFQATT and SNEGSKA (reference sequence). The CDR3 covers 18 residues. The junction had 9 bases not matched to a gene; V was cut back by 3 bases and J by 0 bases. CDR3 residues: CSASYSGTGSSGANVLTF. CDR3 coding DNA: TGCAGTGCTAGCTATTCCGGGACAGGGAGCTCTGGGGCCAACGTCCTGACTTTC.

The chain's CDR3 is CASAQRDPQFF. The CDR3 DNA is TGTGCCAGCGCCCAAAGGGACCCCCAGTTCTTC. V is TRBV12-3 or TRBV12-4 and J is TRBJ2-1; the D call may be TRBD1 or TRBD2 (5 bases each). The CDR3 is 11 residues long. V was clipped by 8 bases and J by 13 bases, with 15 bases between them.